Shown below are 6 T cell receptor beta chains from a single sample sequenced in a study of tumor-infiltrating lymphocytes in localized non-small cell lung cancer. The assay was immunoSEQ multiplex PCR, and TCRdb's table has in-frame clones only and misses some. The table has fewer than 20,000 clones, about 69% seen once. Sequencing used lung tumor tissue. The receptors were sampled from a human donor with non-small cell lung cancer.

The chain links TRBV2 to TRBJ2-3, with 12 bases aligning to TRBD2. This CDR3 is 16 amino acids long. Germline V gene data show CDR1 as SNHLY and CDR2 as FYNNEI. The V gene end was trimmed by 4 bases and the J gene end by 0 bases; junction bases not matched to a gene: 2. The CDR3 sequence: CASSGGLAGSTDTQYF. CDR3 nucleotides: TGTGCCAGCAGTGGCGGACTAGCGGGAAGCACAGATACGCAGTATTTT.

The chain recombines TRBV5-1 with TRBJ1-3, with a possible D match to TRBD1 (6 bases). Germline V gene sequence: CDR1 SGHRS, CDR2 YFSETQ. The germline V and J ends were trimmed by 4 bases and 3 bases, with 14 bases remaining between them. This CDR3 has 15 amino acids. DNA for the CDR3: TGCGCCAGCAGCACCGGACAGCCAGGTGGAAACACCATATATTTT. It translates to CASSTGQPGGNTIYF.

The chain couples TRBV5-1 to TRBJ2-7, with a possible D match to TRBD2 (5 bases). Between the trimmed V and J ends, which lost 3 bases and 5 bases, there was a span of 18 bases. This CDR3 is built from 15 residues. Germline V gene data show CDR1 as SGHRS and CDR2 as YFSETQ. The CDR3 region is CASSSRQEEWNEQYF. As DNA, the CDR3 is TGCGCCAGCAGCTCCCGCCAGGAGGAGTGGAACGAGCAGTACTTC.

The chain joins TRBV5-6 to TRBJ2-3, with 14 bases fitting TRBD2. Trimming took 4 bases from V and 14 from J; bases not matched to a gene: 9. The CDR3 totals 14 residues. Germline V gene lookup returns CDR1 SGHDT and CDR2 YYEEEE. CDR3 residues: CASSGGLAGALGYF. CDR3 sequence (DNA): TGTGCCAGCAGCGGGGGACTAGCGGGGGCCCTAGGGTATTTT.

CDR3 bases: TGTGCCAGCAGCCCCCGGGGGGGAGGGAATGAAGCTTTCTTT. It is translated as CASSPRGGGNEAFF. The chain couples TRBV9 to TRBJ1-1, with D tentatively TRBD1 (5 bases). The V gene lost 4 bases and the J gene lost 7 bases, with 17 bases spanning the gap. The CDR3 totals 14 residues. The germline CDR1 and CDR2 sequences are SGDLS and YYNGEE.

The genes are TRBV7-8 and TRBJ2-2; 13 positions match TRBD2. The CDR3 is made up of 19 amino acids. Germline V gene lookup returns CDR1 SGHVS and CDR2 FQNEAQ. Trimming cost V 1 base and J 6 bases; bases outside gene matches: 11. CDR3 loop: CASSLVLTSGRIISGELFF. The CDR3 nucleotides are TGTGCCAGCAGCTTAGTGCTGACTAGCGGGAGGATTATCTCCGGGGAGCTGTTTTTT.